These 20 T cell receptor beta chains originate from one sample sequenced in a study of blood T cell repertoires in COVID-19 (dated by TCRdb to the early 2020s). Receptors were amplified or captured by the immunoSEQ multiplex PCR assay. TCRdb obtained this table from immuneACCESS and retained in-frame rearrangements with V and J assigned. These tables miss some clones; where compared with another copy, unresolved V genes account for less than half of the shortfall, and the remainder is unexplained. Present in this sample are about 300,000 clones, 86% of which were seen just once. The ten most abundant clones make up about 4% of the sample. The source material was PBMCs or T cells enriched from blood (not recorded which). These receptors all stem from a man aged 25-45 years who had recovered from COVID-19.

The chain links TRBV20-1 to TRBJ2-7; D call uncertain. The CDR3 extends over 17 amino acids. V was clipped by 3 bases and J by 3 bases, with 24 bases between them. Germline loops: CDR1 DFQATT, CDR2 SNEGSKA (reference sequence). The CDR3 loop is CSASVPGQDLRDYEQYF. The CDR3 DNA reads TGCAGTGCTAGTGTGCCAGGTCAAGACCTCCGCGACTACGAGCAGTACTTC.

The V and J genes are TRBV18 and TRBJ2-2, with D tentatively TRBD2 (6 bases). The CDR3 is 16 amino acids. Trimming took 3 bases from V and 4 from J, leaving 15 bases between them. Germline V gene sequence: CDR1 KGHSH, CDR2 LQKENI. CDR3 DNA sequence: TGTGCCAGCTCACCCCTTGAGGGAGGAGGCACCGGGGAGCTGTTTTTT. Amino acids: CASSPLEGGGTGELFF. The variable domain in full, completed from reference TRBV18 and TRBJ2-2, reads NAGVMQNPRHLVRRRGQEARLRCSPMKGHSHVYWYRQLPEEGLKFMVYLQKENIIDESGMPKERFSAEFPKEGPSILRIQQVVRGDSAAYFCASSPLEGGGTGELFFGEGSRLTVL.

The chain uses TRBV19 and TRBJ1-1; D is perhaps TRBD1 (5 bases). The germline CDR1 and CDR2 sequences are LNHDA and SQIVND (reference sequence). CDR3 length: 13 amino acids. Trimming cost V 7 bases and J 1 base, with 10 bases left between them. The CDR3 here is CASIGGWNTEAFF. The CDR3 bases are TGTGCCAGTATCGGGGGTTGGAACACTGAAGCTTTCTTT. The whole variable domain, filled in from reference TRBV19 and TRBJ1-1, reads DGGITQSPKYLFRKEGQNVTLSCEQNLNHDAMYWYRQDPGQGLRLIYYSQIVNDFQKGDIAEGYSVSREKKESFPLTVTSAQKNPTAFYLCASIGGWNTEAFFGQGTRLTVV.

This clone has only a few counts. The rearrangement joins TRBV3-1 (or the pseudogene TRBV3-2) to TRBJ2-1; D might be TRBD1 (6 bases). The length of the CDR3 is 14 residues. Germline V lookup: CDR1 LGHDT, CDR2 YNNKEL (reference sequence). V was shortened by 4 bases and J by 4 bases, with 11 bases between the two germline ends. CDR3 residues: CASSPFGQYNEQFF. DNA for the CDR3: TGTGCCAGCAGCCCCTTCGGACAGTACAATGAGCAGTTCTTC.

V usage is TRBV5-8 and J usage is TRBJ1-2; 8 bases align to TRBD1. The ends lost 3 bases at V and 5 bases at J; junction bases unmatched: 6. Germline V CDR1 and CDR2: SGHTS, YDEGEE. The CDR3 has 14 amino acids. This CDR3 is CASSSWDRSYGYTF. In DNA, the CDR3 is TGTGCCAGCAGCTCCTGGGACAGGAGTTATGGCTACACCTTC.

CDR3 loop: CASSQRTSYNEQFF. The CDR3 nucleotides read TGTGCCAGCTCACAGCGGACCTCTTACAATGAGCAGTTCTTC. The V call is TRBV18, the J call TRBJ2-1; weak D call: TRBD2 (5 bases). The V gene's germline CDR1 is KGHSH and CDR2 LQKENI. The V and J ends lost 4 bases and 4 bases respectively, with 11 bases between them. The CDR3 loop spans 14 amino acids.

Note on this clone: Other nucleotide sequences from this sample produce the same CDR3. The chain uses TRBV18 and TRBJ1-5, with 8 bases lining up with TRBD1. CDR3 length: 14 amino acids. The ends lost 3 bases at V and 4 bases at J; junction bases unmatched: 2. Germline V gene sequence: CDR1 KGHSH, CDR2 LQKENI. In nucleotides, the CDR3 is TGTGCCAGCTCACCCGGACAGGGAAATCAGCCCCAGCATTTT. Translation: CASSPGQGNQPQHF.

This clone was counted between two and nine times. The chain uses TRBV2 and TRBJ2-7, with TRBD1 identical over 7 bases. Germline values: CDR1 SNHLY, CDR2 FYNNEI. The CDR3 sequence is 16 residues long. V trimming: 1 base; J trimming: 6 bases; junction bases outside the gene matches: 12. The CDR3: CASSEGLTGNSVEQYF. For the CDR3, the DNA is TGTGCCAGCAGTGAAGGCTTGACAGGGAACTCAGTCGAGCAGTACTTC. Using reference TRBV2 and TRBJ2-7 for the parts outside the CDR3, the full variable domain is EPEVTQTPSHQVTQMGQEVILRCVPISNHLYFYWYRQILGQKVEFLVSFYNNEISEKSEIFDDQFSVERPDGSNFTLKIRSTKLEDSAMYFCASSEGLTGNSVEQYFGPGTRLTVT.

The V call is TRBV3-1 (or the pseudogene TRBV3-2), the J call TRBJ2-1; 8 nucleotides line up with TRBD2. From germline, CDR1 is LGHDT and CDR2 YNNKEL (reference sequence). V was pared by 3 bases and J by 4 bases, with 20 bases of the junction left unmatched. The length of the CDR3 is 20 residues. CDR3 coding DNA: TGTGCCAGCAGCCACGGAGCGGGAGAGGGGGGCTGGGGGCTATACAATGAGCAGTTCTTC. As protein: CASSHGAGEGGWGLYNEQFF.

The chain employs TRBV29-1 and TRBJ1-4; D gene ambiguous. CDR3 length equals 12 residues. V lost 7 bases to trimming and J lost 6 bases, with 12 bases between them. Germline lookup yields CDR1 SQVTM and CDR2 ANQGSEA. The CDR3 sequence: CSGRRRDEKLFF. The CDR3 DNA follows: TGCAGCGGCCGTAGGAGGGATGAAAAACTGTTTTTT.

The V and J genes are TRBV2 and TRBJ1-2; D unresolved. Germline lookup yields CDR1 SNHLY and CDR2 FYNNEI. This CDR3 comprises 15 residues. V was shortened by 1 base and J by 4 bases, with 13 bases between the two germline ends. The CDR3 here is CASSEGQAPLYGYTF. The CDR3, as DNA: TGTGCCAGCAGTGAAGGGCAGGCCCCTCTCTATGGCTACACCTTC.

This rearrangement joins TRBV29-1 to TRBJ1-5; 10 bases are a match to TRBD1. Germline V gives CDR1 SQVTM, CDR2 ANQGSEA. The CDR3 is made up of 13 amino acids. V was pared by 4 bases and J by 10 bases, with 7 bases of the junction left unmatched. CDR3 bases: TGCAGCGTTGTCGGGGACAGGGGCGCTCCCCAGCATTTT. Its translation is CSVVGDRGAPQHF. The full variable domain, rest sourced from reference TRBV29-1 and TRBJ1-5, is SAVISQKPSRDICQRGTSLTIQCQVDSQVTMMFWYRQQPGQSLTLIATANQGSEATYESGFVIDKFPISRPNLTFSTLTVSNMSPEDSSIYLCSVVGDRGAPQHFGDGTRLSIL.

This rearrangement joins TRBV30 to TRBJ2-7, with 7 bases matching TRBD1. V lost 4 bases and J lost 4; bases outside the gene matches: 4. CDR1 and CDR2 (germline): GTSNPN, SVGIG (reference sequence). The CDR3 covers 12 residues. For the CDR3, the DNA is TGTGCCTGGACAGGGGGAAGGTACGAGCAGTACTTC. Its protein product is CAWTGGRYEQYF.

The chain carries TRBV6-6 and TRBJ1-5, with 10 bases that match TRBD1. The CDR3 extends over 16 amino acids. V shed 2 bases and J 4 bases; nucleotides not matched to a gene: 5. CDR1 is MNHNY, CDR2 SVGAGI, per germline (reference sequence). CDR3 sequence: CASSYGTGALNQPQHF. CDR3 nucleotide sequence: TGTGCCAGCAGTTACGGGACAGGGGCTCTTAATCAGCCCCAGCATTTT.

Here the CDR3 DNA reads TGCGCCAGCAGAGGTAGCGGGGACTACGAGCAGTACTTC. It encodes CASRGSGDYEQYF. The chain links TRBV5-1 to TRBJ2-7, with TRBD2 identical over 8 bases. The CDR3 covers 13 residues. With V trimmed by 5 bases and J by 3 bases, 4 bases remained unmatched. Germline CDR1 reads SGHRS; CDR2 reads YFSETQ. Together with reference TRBV5-1 and TRBJ2-7, the CDR3 gives the full variable domain: KAGVTQTPRYLIKTRGQQVTLSCSPISGHRSVSWYQQTPGQGLQFLFEYFSETQRNKGNFPGRFSGRQFSNSRSEMNVSTLELGDSALYLCASRGSGDYEQYFGPGTRLTVT.

The chain has TRBV6-1 and TRBJ1-2, with D maybe TRBD1 (5 bases). Germline V gives CDR1 MNHNS, CDR2 SASEGT. Trimming stripped 2 bases from V and 2 bases from J, with 9 bases between. CDR3 length: 14 residues. CDR3 nucleotides: TGTGCCAGCAGTGAAAATCAGGGAAACTATGGCTACACCTTC. Protein sequence: CASSENQGNYGYTF.

V and J are TRBV5-1 and TRBJ1-2; 7 nucleotides line up with TRBD1. Trimming removed 5 bases from V and 5 bases from J; junction bases left unmatched: 9. This CDR3 spans 14 amino acids. Germline-derived CDR1 and CDR2 are SGHRS and YFSETQ. In nucleotides, the CDR3 is TGCGCCAGCAGTCGTGGACAGGAGACTTATGGCTACACCTTC. This encodes CASSRGQETYGYTF.

The chain carries TRBV11-2 and TRBJ1-3; 9 bases agree with TRBD1. Germline trimming cut 5 bases from V and 15 bases from J; bases unmatched to any gene: 8. The CDR3 has 12 residues. Germline values: CDR1 SGHAT, CDR2 FQNNGV. The CDR3 reads CASSGPGTGSYF. In nucleotides, the CDR3 is TGTGCCAGCAGCGGGCCCGGGACAGGGTCATATTTT.

The rearrangement links TRBV6-5 to TRBJ1-1; 8 positions agree with TRBD1. Trimming cost V 0 bases and J 7 bases; bases outside gene matches: 7. The germline gives CDR1 MNHEY, CDR2 SVGAGI. The CDR3 loop spans 15 amino acids. This CDR3 reads CASSYSPGRGLEAFF. DNA for the CDR3: TGTGCCAGCAGTTACTCCCCGGGCAGGGGGCTTGAAGCTTTCTTT.

The chain has TRBV5-1 and TRBJ1-6; 7 bases agree with TRBD1. This CDR3 comprises 13 residues. Trimming removed 5 bases from V and 8 bases from J; junction bases left unmatched: 4. The germline gives CDR1 SGHRS, CDR2 YFSETQ. CDR3 bases: TGCGCCAGCAGTCGAACAGGGGATTCACCCCTCCACTTT. Residues: CASSRTGDSPLHF.